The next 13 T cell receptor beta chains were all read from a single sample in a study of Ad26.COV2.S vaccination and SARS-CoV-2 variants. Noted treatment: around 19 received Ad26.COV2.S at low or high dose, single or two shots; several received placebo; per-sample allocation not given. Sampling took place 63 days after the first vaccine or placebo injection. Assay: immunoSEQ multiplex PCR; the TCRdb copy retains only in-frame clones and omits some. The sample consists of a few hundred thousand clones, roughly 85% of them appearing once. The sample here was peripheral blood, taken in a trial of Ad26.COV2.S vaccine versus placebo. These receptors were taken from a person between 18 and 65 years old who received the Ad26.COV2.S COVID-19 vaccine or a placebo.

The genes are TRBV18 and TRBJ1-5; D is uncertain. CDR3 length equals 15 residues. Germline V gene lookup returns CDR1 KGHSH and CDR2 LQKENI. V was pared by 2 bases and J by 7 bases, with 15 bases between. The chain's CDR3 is CASSPASGDVQPQHF. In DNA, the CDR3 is TGTGCCAGCTCACCAGCCAGCGGGGATGTCCAGCCCCAGCATTTT.

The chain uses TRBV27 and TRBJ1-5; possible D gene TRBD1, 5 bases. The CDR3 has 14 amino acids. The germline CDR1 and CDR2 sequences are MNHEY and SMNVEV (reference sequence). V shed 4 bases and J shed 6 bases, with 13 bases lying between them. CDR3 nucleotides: TGTGCCAGCAGTTGGGGGGGGAATGGTCAGCCCCAGCATTTT. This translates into CASSWGGNGQPQHF.

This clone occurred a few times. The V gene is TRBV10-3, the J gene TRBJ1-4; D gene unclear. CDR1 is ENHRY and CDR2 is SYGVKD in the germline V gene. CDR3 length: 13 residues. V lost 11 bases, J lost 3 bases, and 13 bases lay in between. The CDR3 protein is CAHNRAPNEKLFF. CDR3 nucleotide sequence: TGTGCCCACAATAGGGCACCTAATGAAAAACTGTTTTTT.

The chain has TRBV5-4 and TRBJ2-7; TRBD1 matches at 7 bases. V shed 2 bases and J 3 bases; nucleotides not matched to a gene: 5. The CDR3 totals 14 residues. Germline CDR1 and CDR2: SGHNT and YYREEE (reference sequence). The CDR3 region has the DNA TGTGCCAGCAGCTTCGGGGCAGGGGGCTACGAGCAGTACTTC. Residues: CASSFGAGGYEQYF.

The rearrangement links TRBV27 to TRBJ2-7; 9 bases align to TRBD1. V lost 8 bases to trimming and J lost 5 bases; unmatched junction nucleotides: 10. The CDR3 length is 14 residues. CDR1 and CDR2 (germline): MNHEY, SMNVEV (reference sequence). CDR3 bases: TGTGCCAGCGCCGCCGGGACAGGGAGCCACGAGCAGTACTTC. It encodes CASAAGTGSHEQYF.

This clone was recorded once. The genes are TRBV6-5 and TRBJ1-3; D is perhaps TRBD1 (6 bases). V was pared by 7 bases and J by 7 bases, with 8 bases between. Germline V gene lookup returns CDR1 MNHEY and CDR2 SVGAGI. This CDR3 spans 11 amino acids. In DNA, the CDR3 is TGTGCCAGCACCCAGGGGAACACCATATATTTT. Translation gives CASTQGNTIYF.

For the CDR3, the DNA is TGTGCCAGCAGCTCCCAAAGCCGGTGGAACACCGGGGAGCTGTTTTTT. Translated: CASSSQSRWNTGELFF. The chain recombines TRBV7-9 with TRBJ2-2; D gene unclear. The CDR3 contains 16 residues. V lost 4 bases to trimming and J lost 1 base, with 13 bases between them. Germline values: CDR1 SEHNR, CDR2 FQNEAQ (reference sequence).

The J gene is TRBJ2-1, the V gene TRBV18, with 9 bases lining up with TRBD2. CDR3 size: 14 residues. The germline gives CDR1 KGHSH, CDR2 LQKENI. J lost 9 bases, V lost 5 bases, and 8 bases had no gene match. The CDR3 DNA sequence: TGTGCCAGCTCAGCCGGGACTAGCAAGGTTGAGCAGTTCTTC. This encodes CASSAGTSKVEQFF.

The CDR3 bases are TGTGCCAGCTCACCTGGACGTCGTGGGACAACCTACGAGCAGTACTTC. It encodes CASSPGRRGTTYEQYF. The chain recombines TRBV18 with TRBJ2-7; a weak D match, TRBD1 (6 bases). The V gene lost 3 bases and the J gene lost 2 bases, with 17 bases spanning the gap. The CDR3 loop spans 16 amino acids. The germline gives CDR1 KGHSH, CDR2 LQKENI.

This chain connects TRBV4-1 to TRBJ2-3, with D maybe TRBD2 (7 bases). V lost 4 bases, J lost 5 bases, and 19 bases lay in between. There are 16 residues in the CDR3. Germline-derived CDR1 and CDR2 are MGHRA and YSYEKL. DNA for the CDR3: TGCGCCAGCAGCCGACAAAGTAGGGGGGGGCTAGATACGCAGTATTTT. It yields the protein CASSRQSRGGLDTQYF.

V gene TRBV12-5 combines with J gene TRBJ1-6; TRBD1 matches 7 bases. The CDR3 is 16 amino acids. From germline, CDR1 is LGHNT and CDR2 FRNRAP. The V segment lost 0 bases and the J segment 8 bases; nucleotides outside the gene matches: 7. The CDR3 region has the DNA TGTGCTAGTGGTTTGGTCCTCAGGGGGGGCGATTCACCCCTCCACTTT. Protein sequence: CASGLVLRGGDSPLHF.

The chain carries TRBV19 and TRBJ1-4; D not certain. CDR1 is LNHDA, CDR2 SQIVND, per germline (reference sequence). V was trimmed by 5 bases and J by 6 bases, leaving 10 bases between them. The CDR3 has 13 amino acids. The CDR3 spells CASSLAYHEKLFF. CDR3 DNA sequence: TGTGCCAGTAGTTTGGCCTACCATGAAAAACTGTTTTTT.

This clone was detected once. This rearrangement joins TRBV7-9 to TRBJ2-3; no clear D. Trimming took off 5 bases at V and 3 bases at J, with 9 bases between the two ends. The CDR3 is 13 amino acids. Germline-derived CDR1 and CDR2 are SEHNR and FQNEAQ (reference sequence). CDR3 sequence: CASSPTRTDTQYF. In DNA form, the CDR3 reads TGTGCCAGCAGCCCTACCCGGACAGATACGCAGTATTTT.